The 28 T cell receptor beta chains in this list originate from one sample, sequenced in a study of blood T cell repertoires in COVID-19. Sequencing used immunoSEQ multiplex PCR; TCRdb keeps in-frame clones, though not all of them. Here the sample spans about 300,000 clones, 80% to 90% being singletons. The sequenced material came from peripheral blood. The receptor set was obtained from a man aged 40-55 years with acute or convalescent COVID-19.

As DNA, the CDR3 is TGTGCCAGCAGCGACCCACGGGGGGGCTCTGGAAACACCATATATTTT. Protein: CASSDPRGGSGNTIYF. The chain carries TRBV9 and TRBJ1-3; D perhaps matches TRBD1 (5 bases). CDR3 length equals 16 residues. Germline lookup yields CDR1 SGDLS and CDR2 YYNGEE. Trimming left V 3 bases short and J 0 bases short, with 13 bases between.

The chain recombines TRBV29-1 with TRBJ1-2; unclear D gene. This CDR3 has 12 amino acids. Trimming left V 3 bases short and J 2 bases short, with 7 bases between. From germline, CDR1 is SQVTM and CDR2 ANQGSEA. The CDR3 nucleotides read TGCAGCGTTGACCAACTCAACTATGGCTACACCTTC. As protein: CSVDQLNYGYTF.

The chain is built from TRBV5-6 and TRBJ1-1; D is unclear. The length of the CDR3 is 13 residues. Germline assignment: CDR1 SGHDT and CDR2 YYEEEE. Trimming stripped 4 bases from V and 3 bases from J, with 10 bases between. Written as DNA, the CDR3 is TGTGCCAGCAGCCCTGGGAGGTACACTGAAGCTTTCTTT. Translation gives CASSPGRYTEAFF.

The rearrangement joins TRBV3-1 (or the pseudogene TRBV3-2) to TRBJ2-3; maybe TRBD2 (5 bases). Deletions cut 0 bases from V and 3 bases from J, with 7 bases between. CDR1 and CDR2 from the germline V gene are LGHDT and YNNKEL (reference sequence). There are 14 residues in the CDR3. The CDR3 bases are TGTGCCAGCAGCCAAGATCGGGATACAGATACGCAGTATTTT. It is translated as CASSQDRDTDTQYF.

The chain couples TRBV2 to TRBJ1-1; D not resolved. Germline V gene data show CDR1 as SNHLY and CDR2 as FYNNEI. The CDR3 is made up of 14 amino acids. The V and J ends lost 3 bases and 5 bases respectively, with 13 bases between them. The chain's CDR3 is CASSDPFPRTEAFF. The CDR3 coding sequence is TGTGCCAGCAGTGATCCCTTCCCTCGGACTGAAGCTTTCTTT. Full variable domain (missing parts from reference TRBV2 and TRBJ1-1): EPEVTQTPSHQVTQMGQEVILRCVPISNHLYFYWYRQILGQKVEFLVSFYNNEISEKSEIFDDQFSVERPDGSNFTLKIRSTKLEDSAMYFCASSDPFPRTEAFFGQGTRLTVV.

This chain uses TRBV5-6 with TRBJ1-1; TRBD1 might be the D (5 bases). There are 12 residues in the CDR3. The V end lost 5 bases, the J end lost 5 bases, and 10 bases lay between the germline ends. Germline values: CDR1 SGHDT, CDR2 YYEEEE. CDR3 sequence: CASSSGGTEAFF. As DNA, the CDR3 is TGTGCCAGCAGTTCTGGGGGGACTGAAGCTTTCTTT.

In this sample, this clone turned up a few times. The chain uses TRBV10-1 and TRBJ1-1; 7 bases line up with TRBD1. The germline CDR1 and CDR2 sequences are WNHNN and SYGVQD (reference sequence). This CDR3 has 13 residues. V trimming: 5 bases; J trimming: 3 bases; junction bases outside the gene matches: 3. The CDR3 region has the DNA TGCGCCAGCAGTTACACAGGGGACACTGAAGCTTTCTTT. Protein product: CASSYTGDTEAFF.

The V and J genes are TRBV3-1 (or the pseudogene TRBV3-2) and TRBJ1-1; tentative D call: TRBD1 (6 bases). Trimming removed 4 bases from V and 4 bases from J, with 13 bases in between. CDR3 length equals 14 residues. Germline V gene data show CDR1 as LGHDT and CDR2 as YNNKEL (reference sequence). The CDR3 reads CASSLTGMSTEAFF. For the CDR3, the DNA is TGTGCCAGCAGCCTAACAGGGATGAGCACTGAAGCTTTCTTT.

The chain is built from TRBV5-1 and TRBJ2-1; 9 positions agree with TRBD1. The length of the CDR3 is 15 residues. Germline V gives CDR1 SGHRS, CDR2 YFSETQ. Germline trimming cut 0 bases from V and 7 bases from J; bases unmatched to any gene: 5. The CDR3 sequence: CASSLVGQGYNEQFF. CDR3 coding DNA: TGCGCCAGCAGCTTGGTAGGACAGGGGTATAATGAGCAGTTCTTC.

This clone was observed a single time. The CDR3 nucleotides read TGCGCCAGCGGGAGACAGGGTCAAGGAGGTTACGAGCAGTACTTC. Translated: CASGRQGQGGYEQYF. J is TRBJ2-7 and V is TRBV5-1; the match to TRBD1 covers 7 bases. Germline V gene data show CDR1 as SGHRS and CDR2 as YFSETQ. There are 15 residues in the CDR3. V was clipped by 7 bases and J by 4 bases; unmatched bases: 14.

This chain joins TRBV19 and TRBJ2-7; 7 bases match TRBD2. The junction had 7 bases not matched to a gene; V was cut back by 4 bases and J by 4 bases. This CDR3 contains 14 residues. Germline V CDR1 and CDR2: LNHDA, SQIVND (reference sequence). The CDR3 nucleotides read TGTGCCAGTAGTACTAGCGGAGGCTCATACGAGCAGTACTTC. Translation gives CASSTSGGSYEQYF.

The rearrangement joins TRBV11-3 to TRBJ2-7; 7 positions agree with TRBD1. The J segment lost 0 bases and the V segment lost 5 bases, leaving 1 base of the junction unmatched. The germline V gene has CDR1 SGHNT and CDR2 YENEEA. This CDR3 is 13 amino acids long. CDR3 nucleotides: TGTGCCAGCAGCCGGGACAGCTCCTACGAGCAGTACTTC. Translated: CASSRDSSYEQYF.

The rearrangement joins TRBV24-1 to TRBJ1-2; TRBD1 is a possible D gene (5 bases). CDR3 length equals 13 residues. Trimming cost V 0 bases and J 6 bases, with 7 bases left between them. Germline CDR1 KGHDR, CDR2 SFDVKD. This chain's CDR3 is CATSDLRGDGYTF. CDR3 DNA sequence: TGTGCCACCAGTGATTTGCGGGGGGATGGCTACACCTTC.

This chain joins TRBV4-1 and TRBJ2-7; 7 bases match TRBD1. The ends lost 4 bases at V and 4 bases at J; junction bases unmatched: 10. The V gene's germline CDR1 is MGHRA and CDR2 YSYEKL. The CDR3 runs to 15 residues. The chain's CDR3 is CASSPQGSSTYEQYF. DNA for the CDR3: TGCGCCAGCAGCCCACAGGGGTCGAGTACGTACGAGCAGTACTTC.

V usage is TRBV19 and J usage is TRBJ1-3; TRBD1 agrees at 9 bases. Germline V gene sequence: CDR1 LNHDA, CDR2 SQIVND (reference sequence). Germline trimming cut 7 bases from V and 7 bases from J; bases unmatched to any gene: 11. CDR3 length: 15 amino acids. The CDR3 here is CASTQGDRVKNTIYF. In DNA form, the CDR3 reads TGTGCCAGTACCCAGGGGGACAGGGTGAAGAACACCATATATTTT. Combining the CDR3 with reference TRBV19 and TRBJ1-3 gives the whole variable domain DGGITQSPKYLFRKEGQNVTLSCEQNLNHDAMYWYRQDPGQGLRLIYYSQIVNDFQKGDIAEGYSVSREKKESFPLTVTSAQKNPTAFYLCASTQGDRVKNTIYFGEGSWLTVV.

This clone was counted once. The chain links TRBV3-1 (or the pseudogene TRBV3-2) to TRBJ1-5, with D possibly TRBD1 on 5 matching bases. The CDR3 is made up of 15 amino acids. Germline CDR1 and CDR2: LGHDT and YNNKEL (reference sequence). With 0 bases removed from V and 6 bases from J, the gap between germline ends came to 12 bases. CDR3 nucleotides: TGTGCCAGCAGCCAAGATGGGGGGAATGGTCAGCCCCAGCATTTT. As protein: CASSQDGGNGQPQHF.

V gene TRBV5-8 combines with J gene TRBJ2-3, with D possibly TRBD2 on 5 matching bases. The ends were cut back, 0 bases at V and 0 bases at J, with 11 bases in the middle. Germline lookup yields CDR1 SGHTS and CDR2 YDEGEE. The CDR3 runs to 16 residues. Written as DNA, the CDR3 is TGTGCCAGCAGCTTGGAAGGGAGAGCTAGCACAGATACGCAGTATTTT. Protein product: CASSLEGRASTDTQYF.

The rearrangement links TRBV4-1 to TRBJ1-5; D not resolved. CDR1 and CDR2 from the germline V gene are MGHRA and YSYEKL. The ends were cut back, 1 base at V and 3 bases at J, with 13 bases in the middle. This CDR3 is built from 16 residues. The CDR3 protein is CASSQAPDGVNQPQHF. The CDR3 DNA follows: TGCGCCAGCAGCCAAGCCCCCGACGGGGTCAATCAGCCCCAGCATTTT.

CDR3 nucleotide sequence: TGTGCCAGCAGTGAACCTAGGGGCTGGAGCACTGAAGCTTTCTTT. Its protein is CASSEPRGWSTEAFF. The chain uses TRBV6-1 and TRBJ1-1; tentative D call: TRBD1 (5 bases). Trimming pared 2 bases from V and 4 bases from J, leaving 14 bases between. The CDR3 contains 15 residues. The germline CDR1 and CDR2 sequences are MNHNS and SASEGT.

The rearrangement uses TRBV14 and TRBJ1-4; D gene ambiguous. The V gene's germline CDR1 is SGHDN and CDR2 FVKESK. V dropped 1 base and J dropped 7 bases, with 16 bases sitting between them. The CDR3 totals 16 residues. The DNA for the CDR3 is TGTGCCAGCAGCCAAGGGGAGAGGGCGTGGAGTGAAAAACTGTTTTTT. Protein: CASSQGERAWSEKLFF.

The CDR3 loop reads CASSFARGYSYEQYF. The DNA of the CDR3 is TGTGCCAGCAGCTTCGCGCGGGGGTACTCCTACGAGCAGTACTTC. This sequence joins TRBV5-6 and TRBJ2-7, with 7 bases matching TRBD2. J gave up 0 bases and V 2 bases, and 5 bases lay outside the gene matches. The CDR3 has 15 residues. The germline CDR1 and CDR2 sequences are SGHDT and YYEEEE.

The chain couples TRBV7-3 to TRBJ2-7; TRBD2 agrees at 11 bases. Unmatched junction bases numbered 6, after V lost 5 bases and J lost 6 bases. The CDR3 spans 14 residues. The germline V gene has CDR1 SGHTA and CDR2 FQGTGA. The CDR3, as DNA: TGTGCCAGCAGCATTACTAGCGGGGGACGCGAGCAGTACTTC. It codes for CASSITSGGREQYF.

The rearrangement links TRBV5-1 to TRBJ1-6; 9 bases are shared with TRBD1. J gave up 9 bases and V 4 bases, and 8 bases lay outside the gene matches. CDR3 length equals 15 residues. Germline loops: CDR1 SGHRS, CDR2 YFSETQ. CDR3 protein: CASSRRQGEGSPLHF. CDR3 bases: TGCGCCAGCAGCAGGAGACAGGGGGAAGGTTCACCCCTCCACTTT.

The CDR3 bases are TGTGCCAGCAGCTCCATGGGGGGAATAAGGTCTGAAGCTTTCTTT. This gives the protein CASSSMGGIRSEAFF. The chain is built from TRBV11-2 and TRBJ1-1; a possible D gene is TRBD1 (5 bases). Germline values: CDR1 SGHAT, CDR2 FQNNGV. The CDR3 is 15 residues long. V dropped 4 bases and J dropped 6 bases, with 18 bases sitting between them.

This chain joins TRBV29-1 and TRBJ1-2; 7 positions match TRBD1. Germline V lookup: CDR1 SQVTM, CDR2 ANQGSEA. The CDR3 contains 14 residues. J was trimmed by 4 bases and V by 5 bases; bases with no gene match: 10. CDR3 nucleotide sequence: TGCAGCGTTTCTTCGGGACAGTCCCCCTATGGCTACACCTTC. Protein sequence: CSVSSGQSPYGYTF.

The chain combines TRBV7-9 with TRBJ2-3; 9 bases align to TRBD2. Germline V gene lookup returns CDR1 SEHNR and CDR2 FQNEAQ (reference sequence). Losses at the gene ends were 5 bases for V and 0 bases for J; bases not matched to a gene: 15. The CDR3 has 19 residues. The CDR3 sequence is CASSGPESGGYISTDTQYF. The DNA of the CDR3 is TGTGCCAGCAGCGGGCCCGAAAGCGGGGGGTATATTAGCACAGATACGCAGTATTTT.

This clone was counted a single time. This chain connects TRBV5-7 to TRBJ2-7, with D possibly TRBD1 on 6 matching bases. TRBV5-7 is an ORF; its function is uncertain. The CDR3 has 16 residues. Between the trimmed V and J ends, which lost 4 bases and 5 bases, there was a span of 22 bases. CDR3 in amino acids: CASSLSGGRGPDEQYF. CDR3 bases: TGTGCCAGCAGCCTCTCTGGAGGCAGGGGTCCGGACGAGCAGTACTTC.

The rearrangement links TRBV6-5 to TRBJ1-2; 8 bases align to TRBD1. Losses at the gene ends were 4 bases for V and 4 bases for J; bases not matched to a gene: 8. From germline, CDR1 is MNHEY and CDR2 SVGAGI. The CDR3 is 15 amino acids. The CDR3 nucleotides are TGTGCCAGCAGTTTTTCAGGGGGCATCAGCTATGGCTACACCTTC. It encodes CASSFSGGISYGYTF.